This T cell receptor (beta chain) was sequenced in a study of cytomegalovirus exposure and HLA in healthy donors. Donors in the study were healthy people who gave bone marrow. Study outcomes and limitations: Looking again later, the authors saw that most CMV-associated TCR beta chains seemed HLA-restricted. Of the V segments, some could not be distinguished, including TRBV6-2 and TRBV6-3, and were excluded.

Germline V CDR1 and CDR2: MNHEY, SMNVEV (reference sequence). CDR3 size: 15 residues. The V end lost 5 bases, the J end lost 0 bases, and 14 bases lay between the germline ends. The PCR employed 60 Vbeta primers together with 13 Jbeta primers. Some clones are missing from TCRdb's copy, which holds only in-frame ones; the method was immunoSEQ multiplex PCR. The sample includes approximately 200,000 clones, just under 75% seen only once; the top ten take about 5%. This clone showed up just a few times. Its specificity is unknown. The sample comprised PBMCs. V is TRBV27 and J is TRBJ2-7, with D possibly TRBD2 on 6 matching bases. The clonotype originates from a man younger than 45 in good health and CMV-seropositive. The CDR3 sequence is CASSGDSESSYEQYF. The DNA of the CDR3 is TGTGCCAGCAGTGGGGACTCCGAGAGCTCCTACGAGCAGTACTTC.